The sequence of this TCR beta chain was determined in a study of OX40 agonist ivuxolimab in advanced cancers. The CDR3 runs to 17 residues. The V segment lost 0 bases and the J segment 6 bases; nucleotides outside the gene matches: 10. Germline loops: CDR1 SGDLS, CDR2 YYNGEE. TCRdb keeps only in-frame clones here, not all; method: immunoSEQ multiplex PCR. The repertoire holds some 59,000 clones, with 90% as singletons. The sequencing used CD4+ or CD8+ T cells sorted from blood, collected in a trial of the OX40 agonist ivuxolimab. The TCR sequence derives from an adult with an advanced solid tumor such as melanoma, head and neck, liver or kidney cancer. The chain links TRBV9 to TRBJ2-3; 10 nucleotides line up with TRBD2. In DNA, the CDR3 is TGTGCCAGCAGCGTAGGGCTAGCGGGAGTGGGAGGGGATACGCAGTATTTT. It is translated as CASSVGLAGVGGDTQYF.